Following are 27 T cell receptor beta chains from one sample sequenced in a study of cytomegalovirus exposure and HLA in healthy donors. 60 Vbeta and 13 Jbeta primers were used in PCR. The protocol was immunoSEQ multiplex PCR, while the TCRdb copy is restricted to in-frame clones and leaves out a portion. The sample has around 130,000 clones, roughly 70% seen once. Sequencing was performed on PBMCs. The source of these receptors is a woman aged 35 to 49 in good health and CMV-seropositive.

The rearrangement joins TRBV19 to TRBJ2-2; TRBD1 aligns across 9 bases. The CDR3 length is 14 residues. The V and J ends lost 10 bases and 4 bases, in that order; junction bases with no gene match: 7. The germline V gene encodes CDR1 LNHDA and CDR2 SQIVND (reference sequence). CDR3 loop: CATRTGAGTGELFF. The CDR3 nucleotides are TGTGCCACCCGGACAGGGGCGGGCACCGGGGAGCTGTTTTTT. The full variable domain, completed using reference TRBV19 and TRBJ2-2, is DGGITQSPKYLFRKEGQNVTLSCEQNLNHDAMYWYRQDPGQGLRLIYYSQIVNDFQKGDIAEGYSVSREKKESFPLTVTSAQKNPTAFYLCATRTGAGTGELFFGEGSRLTVL.

DNA for the CDR3: TGCGCCAGCAGCCAATATTGGGAACCGGGGGGGCGAGGCGATACGCAGTATTTT. This encodes CASSQYWEPGGRGDTQYF. The J gene is TRBJ2-3, the V gene TRBV4-1; the match to TRBD2 covers 8 bases. CDR1 MGHRA and CDR2 YSYEKL come from the germline V gene. The V segment lost 2 bases and the J segment 6 bases; nucleotides outside the gene matches: 16. CDR3 size: 18 residues.

V usage is TRBV4-3 and J usage is TRBJ1-1; perhaps TRBD1 as D (6 bases). Germline CDR1 is LGHNA and CDR2 is YSLEER. The CDR3 has 17 amino acids. Deletions cut 4 bases from V and 5 bases from J, with 23 bases between. CDR3 loop: CASSPVPGEWGRTEAFF. The CDR3 DNA reads TGCGCCAGCAGCCCCGTTCCAGGGGAATGGGGGAGAACTGAAGCTTTCTTT.

The rearrangement joins TRBV6-4 to TRBJ2-3, with 8 positions matching TRBD2. The germline gives CDR1 MRHNA, CDR2 SNTAGT. This CDR3 has 13 residues. V gave up 6 bases and J gave up 10 bases; unmatched junction bases: 9. As DNA, the CDR3 is TGTGCCAGCAGCGAGGGGGGGACTAGGGCGCAGTATTTT. As protein: CASSEGGTRAQYF.

The V and J genes are TRBV15 and TRBJ1-5; a possible D gene is TRBD1 (6 bases). CDR1 is LNHNV and CDR2 is YYDKDF in the germline V gene (reference sequence). CDR3 size: 15 residues. The V end was cut by 3 bases, the J end by 3 bases, with 12 bases between. The DNA of the CDR3 is TGTGCCACCAGCAGGGTTCGACAGGACAATCAGCCCCAGCATTTT. Its protein is CATSRVRQDNQPQHF.

V usage is TRBV18 and J usage is TRBJ2-2; possible D gene TRBD2, 5 bases. This CDR3 is 13 amino acids long. The V and J ends lost 3 bases and 5 bases respectively, with 7 bases between them. Germline CDR1 and CDR2: KGHSH and LQKENI. The CDR3 sequence is CASSPGETGELFF. The CDR3 DNA reads as TGTGCCAGCTCACCGGGAGAGACCGGGGAGCTGTTTTTT.

The chain uses TRBV2 and TRBJ1-1; D not resolved. Deletions cut 3 bases from V and 0 bases from J, with 14 bases between. In germline, CDR1 is SNHLY, CDR2 FYNNEI. This CDR3 comprises 16 residues. Written as DNA, the CDR3 is TGTGCCAGCAGTGATATGGGAGCAGACATGAACACTGAAGCTTTCTTT. Amino acid sequence: CASSDMGADMNTEAFF. The full variable domain, completed using reference TRBV2 and TRBJ1-1, is EPEVTQTPSHQVTQMGQEVILRCVPISNHLYFYWYRQILGQKVEFLVSFYNNEISEKSEIFDDQFSVERPDGSNFTLKIRSTKLEDSAMYFCASSDMGADMNTEAFFGQGTRLTVV.

DNA for the CDR3: TGTGCCAGCAGCCAAGGGGTGACAGTTGCGAACACTGAAGCTTTCTTT. It encodes CASSQGVTVANTEAFF. The chain carries TRBV4-2 and TRBJ1-1; the D gene is possibly TRBD1 (5 bases). CDR1 is LGHNA and CDR2 is YNFKEQ in the germline V gene. V lost 1 base, J lost 1 base, and 13 bases lay in between. The CDR3 spans 16 residues.

In its sample, this clone is medium-sized. This chain connects TRBV10-3 to TRBJ1-1; D uncertain. Trimming stripped 0 bases from V and 4 bases from J, with 12 bases between. Germline CDR1 and CDR2: ENHRY and SYGVKD. The CDR3 has 15 residues. The CDR3 bases are TGTGCCATCAGTGAGTCGGGAGGGTTGGTCACTGAAGCTTTCTTT. Translating gives CAISESGGLVTEAFF.

This chain links TRBV19 with TRBJ2-2; 11 bases agree with TRBD2. The length of the CDR3 is 15 residues. The V segment lost 5 bases and the J segment 6 bases; nucleotides outside the gene matches: 5. Germline values: CDR1 LNHDA, CDR2 SQIVND (reference sequence). DNA of the CDR3: TGTGCCAGTAGTGGGATAGCGGGAGGGCCCGGGGAGCTGTTTTTT. Its translation is CASSGIAGGPGELFF. The entire variable domain, with the rest obtained from reference TRBV19 and TRBJ2-2, is as follows: DGGITQSPKYLFRKEGQNVTLSCEQNLNHDAMYWYRQDPGQGLRLIYYSQIVNDFQKGDIAEGYSVSREKKESFPLTVTSAQKNPTAFYLCASSGIAGGPGELFFGEGSRLTVL.

The chain recombines TRBV5-1 with TRBJ2-3, with 9 bases matching TRBD2. From germline, CDR1 is SGHRS and CDR2 YFSETQ. This CDR3 comprises 14 residues. Trimming removed 4 bases from V and 4 bases from J; junction bases left unmatched: 4. CDR3 loop: CASSQREAPDTQYF. The CDR3 DNA is TGCGCCAGCAGCCAGCGGGAGGCCCCAGATACGCAGTATTTT.

This clone was seen only a few times. This chain links TRBV6-1 with TRBJ1-1; 8 bases are a match to TRBD1. The CDR3 length is 12 residues. Looked up from germline, CDR1 is MNHNS and CDR2 is SASEGT. Trimming at V came to 6 bases and at J to 7 bases, leaving 4 bases not matched to a gene. The CDR3 is CASRRDRGEAFF. In DNA, the CDR3 is TGTGCCAGCAGACGAGACAGGGGTGAAGCTTTCTTT.

The chain uses TRBV9 and TRBJ2-5, with D hard to call. The DNA end is more similar to TRBJ2-7, so the J call may be wrong. Germline CDR1 SGDLS, CDR2 YYNGEE. The CDR3 loop spans 14 amino acids. The DNA of the CDR3 is TGTGCCAGCAGCGTAGGAGGCGTCTCCTACGAGCAGTACTTC. This sequence encodes CASSVGGVSYEQYF.

This clone was detected a few times. The V gene is TRBV6-4, the J gene TRBJ2-1, with TRBD2 matching over 10 bases. Germline lookup yields CDR1 MRHNA and CDR2 SNTAGT. J gave up 9 bases and V 2 bases, and 7 bases lay outside the gene matches. This CDR3 has 15 residues. CDR3 sequence: CASSDGAGGAVEQFF. Written as DNA, the CDR3 is TGTGCCAGCAGTGACGGAGCGGGGGGGGCGGTTGAGCAGTTCTTC.

V and J are TRBV30 and TRBJ2-7; no clear D. The CDR3 spans 12 residues. Germline V CDR1 and CDR2: GTSNPN, SVGIG (reference sequence). V was cut by 5 bases and J by 8 bases, with 16 bases left in between. The chain's CDR3 is CAWDHGAGQQYF. As DNA, the CDR3 is TGTGCCTGGGACCACGGAGCCGGTCAGCAGTACTTC.

The chain has TRBV19 and TRBJ1-5, with 9 positions matching TRBD1. CDR1 is LNHDA, CDR2 SQIVND, per germline (reference sequence). The CDR3 loop spans 17 amino acids. V shed 9 bases, J shed 6 bases, and the junction held 18 bases outside the gene matches. In DNA, the CDR3 is TGTGCCAGGAGACCGCACAGGGGGCGCTGCAAAGCTCAGCCCCAGCATTTT. Translating it yields CARRPHRGRCKAQPQHF.

The rearrangement joins TRBV11-2 to TRBJ1-2, with D perhaps matching TRBD1 (6 bases). The CDR3 contains 14 residues. The V gene lost 4 bases and the J gene lost 1 base, with 10 bases spanning the gap. CDR1 and CDR2 from the germline V gene are SGHAT and FQNNGV. The CDR3 DNA reads TGTGCCAGCAGCTCGGGACAATTTAACTATGGCTACACCTTC. Amino acid sequence: CASSSGQFNYGYTF.

J is TRBJ2-5 and V is TRBV5-4, with TRBD2 matching 7 bases. Germline V gives CDR1 SGHNT, CDR2 YYREEE (reference sequence). The CDR3 runs to 15 residues. V was pared by 4 bases and J by 3 bases, with 9 bases of the junction left unmatched. CDR3 in amino acids: CASSPTMRGKETQYF. In DNA form, the CDR3 reads TGTGCCAGCAGCCCAACTATGCGGGGGAAAGAGACCCAGTACTTC.

The chain joins TRBV7-2 to TRBJ2-7; D unresolved. CDR1 is SGHTA and CDR2 is FQGNSA in the germline V gene. V lost 1 base, J lost 2 bases, and 6 bases lay in between. The CDR3 extends over 13 amino acids. CDR3 bases: TGTGCCAGCAGCTTAGTCGGTACCTACGAGCAGTACTTC. It is translated as CASSLVGTYEQYF. Full variable domain (remainder filled in from reference TRBV7-2 and TRBJ2-7): GAGVSQSPSNKVTEKGKDVELRCDPISGHTALYWYRQSLGQGLEFLIYFQGNSAPDKSGLPSDRFSAERTGGSVSTLTIQRTQQEDSAVYLCASSLVGTYEQYFGPGTRLTVT.

The chain uses TRBV19 and TRBJ1-3; D may be TRBD1 (6 bases). The CDR3 is made up of 14 amino acids. The V gene's germline CDR1 is LNHDA and CDR2 SQIVND (reference sequence). V lost 6 bases to trimming and J lost 0 bases, with 9 bases between them. The CDR3 sequence: CASSRQVSGNTIYF. The CDR3 DNA follows: TGTGCCAGTAGCAGACAGGTCTCTGGAAACACCATATATTTT.

The genes are TRBV4-3 and TRBJ2-1; 7 bases fit TRBD2. CDR1 is LGHNA and CDR2 is YSLEER in the germline V gene. The CDR3 is made up of 15 amino acids. The V gene end was trimmed by 0 bases and the J gene end by 2 bases; junction bases not matched to a gene: 1. Written as DNA, the CDR3 is TGCGCCAGCAGCCAAGAGACTAGCCCCTACAATGAGCAGTTCTTC. Its translation: CASSQETSPYNEQFF.

The chain uses TRBV28 and TRBJ1-2; 8 nucleotides match TRBD1. This CDR3 has 13 residues. Germline-derived CDR1 and CDR2 are MDHEN and SYDVKM. J was trimmed by 4 bases and V by 4 bases; bases with no gene match: 2. CDR3 in amino acids: CASSYDRGYGYTF. The CDR3 bases are TGTGCCAGCAGTTACGACAGGGGCTATGGCTACACCTTC.

The V and J genes are TRBV30 and TRBJ1-5; 7 bases are a match to TRBD1. CDR3 length: 13 residues. With 4 bases clipped from V and 5 bases from J, the junction kept 5 bases outside the gene matches. CDR1 is GTSNPN, CDR2 SVGIG, per germline (reference sequence). CDR3 nucleotides: TGTGCCTGGACCGGGACAGTAGATCAGCCCCAGCATTTT. The encoded protein is CAWTGTVDQPQHF.

This chain links TRBV6-1 with TRBJ2-5, with D possibly TRBD2 on 5 matching bases. This CDR3 has 12 amino acids. The germline V and J ends were trimmed by 8 bases and 2 bases, with 9 bases remaining between them. CDR1 and CDR2 from the germline V gene are MNHNS and SASEGT. The CDR3 sequence: CASYDYQETQYF. As DNA, the CDR3 is TGTGCCAGCTATGACTATCAAGAGACCCAGTACTTC.

The chain links TRBV2 to TRBJ2-1, with TRBD2 identical over 9 bases. From germline, CDR1 is SNHLY and CDR2 FYNNEI. This CDR3 comprises 18 residues. J gave up 1 base and V 8 bases, and 15 bases lay outside the gene matches. In DNA form, the CDR3 reads TGTGCCAGCCGGGACGATCAGATAGCGGGAGAATCCTACAATGAGCAGTTCTTC. This sequence encodes CASRDDQIAGESYNEQFF.

CDR3 DNA sequence: TGCGCCAGCAGCACCGGGGGCCAAGAGACCCAGTACTTC. Translating gives CASSTGGQETQYF. The chain employs TRBV5-1 and TRBJ2-5, with D possibly TRBD2 on 6 matching bases. The CDR3 contains 13 residues. Per germline, CDR1 SGHRS and CDR2 YFSETQ. V was cut by 4 bases and J by 1 base, with 8 bases left in between. The whole variable domain, remainder taken from reference TRBV5-1 and TRBJ2-5, is KAGVTQTPRYLIKTRGQQVTLSCSPISGHRSVSWYQQTPGQGLQFLFEYFSETQRNKGNFPGRFSGRQFSNSRSEMNVSTLELGDSALYLCASSTGGQETQYFGPGTRLLVL.

V gene TRBV5-1 combines with J gene TRBJ2-7; 10 nucleotides align to TRBD2. The CDR3 has 17 residues. Germline V lookup: CDR1 SGHRS, CDR2 YFSETQ. Trimming cost V 0 bases and J 3 bases; bases outside gene matches: 9. CDR3 protein: CASSLGLAGAAIYEQYF. CDR3 sequence (DNA): TGCGCCAGCAGCTTGGGGCTAGCGGGAGCCGCCATCTACGAGCAGTACTTC.